The source of this TCR beta chain is a study of blood T cell repertoires in COVID-19. Study background: Acute and convalescent COVID-19 samples came from the United States, Italy and Spain.

As processed by the authors: The assay estimated nucleated cells by amplifying reference gene primers. Using immunoSEQ multiplex PCR, the repertoire was profiled, and TCRdb retains in-frame clones only, with some absent. The D gene and trimming were derived from the DNA, and the V and J assignments and clone size from that table. Counted here are roughly 100,000 clones, roughly 90% occurring once; the ten biggest clones make up 3% to 4.5%. The CDR3 totals 16 residues. V was pared by 6 bases and J by 6 bases, with 7 bases of the junction left unmatched. Germline CDR1 SNHLY, CDR2 FYNNEI. The TCR sequence derives from a woman aged 55-75 years with acute or convalescent COVID-19. Input material: peripheral blood. The chain couples TRBV2 to TRBJ2-1; 14 nucleotides match TRBD2. The CDR3 DNA is TGTGCCAGCAGCATTGCCGGGACTAGCGGGAGCAATGAGCAGTTCTTC. Protein sequence: CASSIAGTSGSNEQFF.